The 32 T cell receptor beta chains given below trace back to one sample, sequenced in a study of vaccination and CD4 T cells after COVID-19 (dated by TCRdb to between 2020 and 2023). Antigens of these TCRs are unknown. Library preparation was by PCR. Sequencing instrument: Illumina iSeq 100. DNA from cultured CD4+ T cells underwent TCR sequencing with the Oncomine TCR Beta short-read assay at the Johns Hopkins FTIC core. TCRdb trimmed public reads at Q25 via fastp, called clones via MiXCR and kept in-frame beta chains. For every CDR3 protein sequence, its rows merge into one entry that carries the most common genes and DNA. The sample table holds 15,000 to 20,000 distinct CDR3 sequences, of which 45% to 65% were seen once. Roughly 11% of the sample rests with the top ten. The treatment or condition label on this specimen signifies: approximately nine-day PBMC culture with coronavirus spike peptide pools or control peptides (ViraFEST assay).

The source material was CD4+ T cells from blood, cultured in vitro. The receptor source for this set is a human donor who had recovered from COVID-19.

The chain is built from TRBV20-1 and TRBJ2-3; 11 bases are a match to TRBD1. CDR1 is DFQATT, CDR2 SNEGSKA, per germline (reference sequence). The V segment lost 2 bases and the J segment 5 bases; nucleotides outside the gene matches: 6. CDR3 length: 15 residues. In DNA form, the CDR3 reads TGCAGTGCTAGATACGGGACAGGGGGAAGAGATACGCAGTATTTT. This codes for CSARYGTGGRDTQYF.

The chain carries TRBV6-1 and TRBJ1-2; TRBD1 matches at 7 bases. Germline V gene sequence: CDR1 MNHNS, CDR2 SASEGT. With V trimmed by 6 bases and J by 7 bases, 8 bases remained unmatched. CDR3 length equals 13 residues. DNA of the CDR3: TGTGCCAGCAGACCACCGACAGGGAGTGGCTACACCTTC. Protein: CASRPPTGSGYTF.

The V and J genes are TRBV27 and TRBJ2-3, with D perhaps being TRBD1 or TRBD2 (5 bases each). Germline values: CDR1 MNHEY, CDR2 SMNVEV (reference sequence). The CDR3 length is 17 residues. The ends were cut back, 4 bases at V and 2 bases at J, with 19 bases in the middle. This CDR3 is CASSYKGTDLPTDTQYF. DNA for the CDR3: TGTGCCAGCAGTTATAAAGGGACGGATCTACCCACAGATACGCAGTATTTT.

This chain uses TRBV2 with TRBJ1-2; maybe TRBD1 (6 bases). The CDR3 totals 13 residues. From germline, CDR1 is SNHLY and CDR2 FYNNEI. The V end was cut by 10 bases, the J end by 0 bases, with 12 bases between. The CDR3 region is CATRRGANYGYTF. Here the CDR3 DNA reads TGTGCCACCCGCAGGGGAGCTAACTATGGCTACACCTTC.

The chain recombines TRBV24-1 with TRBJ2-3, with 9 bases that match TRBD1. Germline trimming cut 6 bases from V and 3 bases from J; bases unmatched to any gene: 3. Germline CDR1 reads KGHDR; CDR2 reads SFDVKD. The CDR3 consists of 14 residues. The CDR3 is CATSLGQGTDTQYF. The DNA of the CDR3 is TGTGCCACCAGTTTGGGACAGGGAACAGATACGCAGTATTTT.

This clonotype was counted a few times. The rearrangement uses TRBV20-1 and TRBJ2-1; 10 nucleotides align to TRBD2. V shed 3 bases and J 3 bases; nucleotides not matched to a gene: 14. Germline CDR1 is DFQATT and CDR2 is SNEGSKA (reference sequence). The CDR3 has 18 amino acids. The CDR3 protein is CSARDDPMLAGVYNEQFF. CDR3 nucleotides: TGCAGTGCTAGGGATGACCCCATGCTAGCGGGGGTCTACAATGAGCAGTTCTTC.

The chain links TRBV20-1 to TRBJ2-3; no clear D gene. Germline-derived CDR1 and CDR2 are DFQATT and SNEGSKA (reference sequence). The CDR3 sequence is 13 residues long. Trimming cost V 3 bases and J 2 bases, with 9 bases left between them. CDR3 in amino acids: CSASGVYTDTQYF. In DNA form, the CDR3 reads TGCAGTGCTAGTGGGGTCTACACAGATACGCAGTATTTT.

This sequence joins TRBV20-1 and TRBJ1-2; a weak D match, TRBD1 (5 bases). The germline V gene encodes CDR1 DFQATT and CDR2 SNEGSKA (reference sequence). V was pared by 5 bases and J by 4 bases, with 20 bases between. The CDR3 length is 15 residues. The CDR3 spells CSAGGSWGSIYGYTF. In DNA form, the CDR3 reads TGCAGTGCTGGAGGCAGTTGGGGGAGTATCTATGGCTACACCTTC.

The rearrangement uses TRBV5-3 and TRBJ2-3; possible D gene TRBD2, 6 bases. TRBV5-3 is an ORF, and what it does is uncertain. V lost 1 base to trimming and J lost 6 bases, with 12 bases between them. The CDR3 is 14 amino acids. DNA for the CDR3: TGTGCCAGAAGCTTGTACGGGACTGCCGATACGCAGTATTTT. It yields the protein CARSLYGTADTQYF.

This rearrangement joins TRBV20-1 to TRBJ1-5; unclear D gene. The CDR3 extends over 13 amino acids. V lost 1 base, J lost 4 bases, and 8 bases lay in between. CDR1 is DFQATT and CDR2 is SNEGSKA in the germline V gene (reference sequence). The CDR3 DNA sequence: TGCAGTGCTAGAGGTCAGTTTAATCAGCCCCAGCATTTT. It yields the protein CSARGQFNQPQHF.

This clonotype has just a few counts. CDR3 DNA: TGTGCCAGCAGCTTAGTTGACCACACCGGGGAGCTGTTTTTT. Translating gives CASSLVDHTGELFF. The chain links TRBV7-2 to TRBJ2-2; D not certain. Trimming left V 1 base short and J 3 bases short, with 6 bases between. Germline assignment: CDR1 SGHTA and CDR2 FQGNSA. This CDR3 has 14 amino acids.

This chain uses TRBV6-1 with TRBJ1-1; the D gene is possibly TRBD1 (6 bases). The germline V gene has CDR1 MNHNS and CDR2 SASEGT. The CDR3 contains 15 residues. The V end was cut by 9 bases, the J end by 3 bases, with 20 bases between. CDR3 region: CASRRGAGPDTEAFF. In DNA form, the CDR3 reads TGTGCCAGTAGACGGGGGGCAGGTCCTGACACTGAAGCTTTCTTT.

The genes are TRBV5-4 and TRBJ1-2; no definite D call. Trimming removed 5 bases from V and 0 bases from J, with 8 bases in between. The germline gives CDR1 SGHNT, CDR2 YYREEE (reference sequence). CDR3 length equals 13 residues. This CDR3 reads CASSHIANYGYTF. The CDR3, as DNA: TGTGCCAGCAGTCACATCGCTAACTATGGCTACACCTTC.

This CDR3 reads CASSEFPLGQPQHF. CDR3 nucleotides: TGTGCCAGCAGTGAATTTCCCTTGGGTCAGCCCCAGCATTTT. The rearrangement links TRBV2 to TRBJ1-5; D unresolved. Trimming stripped 2 bases from V and 6 bases from J, with 11 bases between. Germline CDR1 SNHLY, CDR2 FYNNEI. CDR3 length: 14 residues.

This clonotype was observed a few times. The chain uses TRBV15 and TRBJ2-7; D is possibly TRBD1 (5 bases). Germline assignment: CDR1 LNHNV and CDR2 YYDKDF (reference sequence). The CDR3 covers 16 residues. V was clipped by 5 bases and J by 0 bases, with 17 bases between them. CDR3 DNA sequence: TGTGCCACCAGCCTCAAGGAGACAGCTTACTCCTACGAGCAGTACTTC. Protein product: CATSLKETAYSYEQYF.

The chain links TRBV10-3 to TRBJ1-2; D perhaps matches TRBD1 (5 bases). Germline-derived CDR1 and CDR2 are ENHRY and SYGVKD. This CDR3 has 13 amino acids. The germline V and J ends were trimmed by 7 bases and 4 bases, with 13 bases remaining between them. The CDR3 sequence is CAITATGSYGYTF. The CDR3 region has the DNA TGTGCCATCACCGCCACAGGATCCTATGGCTACACCTTC.

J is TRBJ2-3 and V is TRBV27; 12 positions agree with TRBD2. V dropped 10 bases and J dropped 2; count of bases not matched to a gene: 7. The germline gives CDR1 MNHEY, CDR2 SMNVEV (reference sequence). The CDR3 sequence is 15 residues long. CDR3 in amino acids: CATRRLAGDTDTQYF. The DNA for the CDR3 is TGTGCCACTAGGAGACTAGCGGGGGACACAGATACGCAGTATTTT.

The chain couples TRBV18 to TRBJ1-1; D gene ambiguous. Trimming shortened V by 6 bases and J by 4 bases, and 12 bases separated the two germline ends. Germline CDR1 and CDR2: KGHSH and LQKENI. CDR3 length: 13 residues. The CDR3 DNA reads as TGTGCCAGCTCGACCTCGGGCGGCACTGAAGCTTTCTTT. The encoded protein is CASSTSGGTEAFF.

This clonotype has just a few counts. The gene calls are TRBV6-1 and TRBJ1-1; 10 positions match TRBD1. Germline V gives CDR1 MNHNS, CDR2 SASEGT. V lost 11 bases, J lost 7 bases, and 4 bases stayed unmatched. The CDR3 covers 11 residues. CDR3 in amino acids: CARQGAFEAFF. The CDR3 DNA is TGTGCCCGACAGGGGGCTTTTGAAGCTTTCTTT.

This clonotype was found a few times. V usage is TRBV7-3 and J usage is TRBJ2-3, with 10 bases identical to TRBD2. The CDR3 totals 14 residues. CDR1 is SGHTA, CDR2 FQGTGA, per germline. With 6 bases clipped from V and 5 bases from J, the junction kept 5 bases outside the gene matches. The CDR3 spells CASSQLAGKDTQYF. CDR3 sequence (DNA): TGTGCCAGCAGTCAACTAGCGGGGAAAGATACGCAGTATTTT.

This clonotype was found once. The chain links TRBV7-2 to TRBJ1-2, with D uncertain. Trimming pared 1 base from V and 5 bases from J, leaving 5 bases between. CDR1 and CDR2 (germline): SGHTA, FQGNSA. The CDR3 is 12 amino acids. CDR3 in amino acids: CASSLGGYGYTF. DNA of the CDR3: TGTGCCAGCAGCTTAGGGGGTTATGGCTACACCTTC.

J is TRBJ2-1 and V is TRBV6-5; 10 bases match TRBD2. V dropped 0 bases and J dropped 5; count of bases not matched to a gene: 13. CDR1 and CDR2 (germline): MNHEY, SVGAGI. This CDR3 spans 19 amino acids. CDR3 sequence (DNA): TGTGCCAGCAGTTACTCACCCCAACTAGCGGGGAGGGCCCACAATGAGCAGTTCTTC. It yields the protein CASSYSPQLAGRAHNEQFF.

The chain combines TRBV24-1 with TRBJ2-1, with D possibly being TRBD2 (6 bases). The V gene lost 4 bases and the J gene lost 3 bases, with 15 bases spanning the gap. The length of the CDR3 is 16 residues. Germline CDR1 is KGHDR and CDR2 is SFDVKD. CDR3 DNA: TGTGCCACCAGTGACCCGGGACCCGGGGGCTACAATGAGCAGTTCTTC. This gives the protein CATSDPGPGGYNEQFF.

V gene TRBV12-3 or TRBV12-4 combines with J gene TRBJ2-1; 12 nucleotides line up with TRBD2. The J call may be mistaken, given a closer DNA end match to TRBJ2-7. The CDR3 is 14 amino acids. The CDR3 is CASRLAGGSYEQYF. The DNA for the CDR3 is TGTGCCAGCAGACTAGCGGGAGGTAGTTACGAGCAGTACTTC.

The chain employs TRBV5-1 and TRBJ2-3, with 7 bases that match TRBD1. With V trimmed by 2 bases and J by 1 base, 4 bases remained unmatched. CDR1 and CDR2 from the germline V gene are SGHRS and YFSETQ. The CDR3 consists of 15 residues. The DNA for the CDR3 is TGCGCCAGCAGCTTTTTCACAGGGGGCACAGATACGCAGTATTTT. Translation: CASSFFTGGTDTQYF.

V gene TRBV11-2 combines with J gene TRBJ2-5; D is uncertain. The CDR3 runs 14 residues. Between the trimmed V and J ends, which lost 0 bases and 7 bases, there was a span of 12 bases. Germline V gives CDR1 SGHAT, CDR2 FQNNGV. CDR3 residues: CASSLDPPFVTQYF. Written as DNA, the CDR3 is TGTGCCAGCAGCTTAGACCCTCCTTTTGTGACCCAGTACTTC.

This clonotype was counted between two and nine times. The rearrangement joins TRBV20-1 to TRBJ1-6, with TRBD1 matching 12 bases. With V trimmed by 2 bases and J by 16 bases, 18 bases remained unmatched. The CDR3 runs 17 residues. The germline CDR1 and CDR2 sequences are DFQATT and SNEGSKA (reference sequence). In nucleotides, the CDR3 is TGCAGTGCTAGACCCGGGACAGGGGGCTTAGGCGGGGGAGTGCTCCACTTT. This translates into CSARPGTGGLGGGVLHF.

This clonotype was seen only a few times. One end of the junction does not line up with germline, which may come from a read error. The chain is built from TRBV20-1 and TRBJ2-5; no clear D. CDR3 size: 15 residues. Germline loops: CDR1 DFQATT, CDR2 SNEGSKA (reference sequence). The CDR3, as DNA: TGCAGTGCTAGAGATCCCCCACGACCCCAAGGGACCCAGTACTTC. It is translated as CSARDPPRPQGTQYF.

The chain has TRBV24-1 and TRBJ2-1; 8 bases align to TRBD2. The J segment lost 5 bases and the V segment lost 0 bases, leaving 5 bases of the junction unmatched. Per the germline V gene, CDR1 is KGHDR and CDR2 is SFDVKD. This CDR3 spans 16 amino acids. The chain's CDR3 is CATSDLFSGDDNEQFF. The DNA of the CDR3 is TGTGCCACCAGTGATTTGTTTAGCGGGGACGACAATGAGCAGTTCTTC.

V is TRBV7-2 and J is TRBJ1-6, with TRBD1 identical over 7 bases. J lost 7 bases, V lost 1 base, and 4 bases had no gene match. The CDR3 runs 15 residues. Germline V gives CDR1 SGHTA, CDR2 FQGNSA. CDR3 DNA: TGTGCCAGCAGCTTAGAAAGGGGGCTAAATTCACCCCTCCACTTT. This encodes CASSLERGLNSPLHF.

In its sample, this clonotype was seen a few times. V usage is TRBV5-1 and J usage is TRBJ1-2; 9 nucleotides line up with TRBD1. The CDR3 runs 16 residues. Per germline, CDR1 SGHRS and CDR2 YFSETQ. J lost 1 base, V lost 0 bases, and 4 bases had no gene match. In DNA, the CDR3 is TGCGCCAGCAGCTTGGGAACAGGGGGCGGTAACTATGGCTACACCTTC. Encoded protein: CASSLGTGGGNYGYTF.

The CDR3 nucleotides are TGCAGTGCTAATGACGGGTACAGCCTATATAGCAATCAGCCCCAGCATTTT. This sequence encodes CSANDGYSLYSNQPQHF. The chain is built from TRBV20-1 and TRBJ1-5; D is unclear. This CDR3 contains 17 residues. Trimming took off 4 bases at V and 0 bases at J, with 19 bases between the two ends. Germline V lookup: CDR1 DFQATT, CDR2 SNEGSKA (reference sequence).